The rows below give T cell receptor beta chains drawn from one sample of a study of T cells in Graves' hyperthyroidism and ophthalmopathy. One entry per CDR3 protein results from TCRdb running MiXCR on the multiplex PCR reads. The sample comprises fewer than 600,000 distinct CDR3 sequences, around 13% of which are singletons, and around 13% rests with the top ten. Input material: blood. Receptor source: a woman aged 40 to 50 with Graves' hyperthyroidism. Both conserved end residues are part of each CDR3. The order of the fields is V gene, clone size, D gene, J gene, CDR3 DNA, CDR3 protein. A D gene is named only where the DNA matches it firmly. Size is omitted from some rows. Given values are once, few, many or a class for expanded clones.

>TRBV19|.|.|TRBJ1-1
TGTGCCAGTAGTATATTGGGGGCTGGAACTGAAGCTTTCTTT
CASSILGAGTEAFF
>TRBV2|many|.|TRBJ2-3
TGTGCCAGCAGTGAGATCGCTAGCGCATACACAGATACGCAGTATTTT
CASSEIASAYTDTQYF
>TRBV20-1|many|.|TRBJ1-1
TGCAGTGCTAGTCGGCAGGGTGGAAACACTGAAGCTTTCTTT
CSASRQGGNTEAFF
>TRBV15|.|TRBD1|TRBJ2-3
TGTGCCACCAGCAGCCGACAGGGAAGCACAGATACGCAGTATTTT
CATSSRQGSTDTQYF
>TRBV20-1|.|.|TRBJ1-5
TGCAGTGCTAGAGATCGTGGGGGACTTGGCAATCAGCCCCAGCATTTT
CSARDRGGLGNQPQHF
>TRBV20-1|many|TRBD2|TRBJ2-3
TGCAGTGCTAATGGTCTAGCGGGGTTTAGCACAGATACGCAGTATTTT
CSANGLAGFSTDTQYF
>TRBV6-1|many|.|TRBJ2-7
TGTGCCAGCAGTACTTATTCGACGGGCCCCTACGAGCAGTACTTC
CASSTYSTGPYEQYF
>TRBV9|many|.|TRBJ1-1
TGTGCCAGCAGCGAGCACAGCCAAACGAGTGAAGCTTTCTTT
CASSEHSQTSEAFF
>TRBV6-1|few|.|TRBJ2-5
TGTGCCAGCAGTGGGGGGTGGGGAGAGACCCAGTACTTC
CASSGGWGETQYF
>TRBV6-1|many|TRBD1|TRBJ2-7
TGTGCCAGCAGTCAATCCGGGACAGGGGTGGCCGAGCAGTACTTC
CASSQSGTGVAEQYF
>TRBV9|.|TRBD2|TRBJ2-7
TGTGCCAGCAGCGTAGACAGCGGGAACTCCTACGAGCAGTACTTC
CASSVDSGNSYEQYF
>TRBV6-1|many|TRBD2|TRBJ2-7
TGTGCCAGCAGTTCCCCGGGACTAGCGGGAGTCCGGCCCTACGAGCAGTACTTC
CASSSPGLAGVRPYEQYF
>TRBV12-3/TRBV12-4|many|TRBD2|TRBJ2-1
TGTGCCAGCAGCACTAGCGGGAGAAGCTACAATGAGCAGTTCTTC
CASSTSGRSYNEQFF
>TRBV14|few|TRBD2|TRBJ2-7
TGTGCCAGCAGCCAGGCGGGACTAGCGGGAATTTCGTTCGGGTACGAGCAGTACTTC
CASSQAGLAGISFGYEQYF
>TRBV12-3/TRBV12-4|many|.|TRBJ2-7
TGTGCCAGCAGGCCTTCGAACTCCTACGAGCAGTACTTC
CASRPSNSYEQYF
>TRBV5-8|many|.|TRBJ1-5
TGTGCCAGCAGTTTGGTAGGGAATCAGCCCCAGCATTTT
CASSLVGNQPQHF
>TRBV6-6|.|.|TRBJ2-5
TGTGCCAGCAGTTACCTCGGCGGGTTTGAGACCCAGTACTTC
CASSYLGGFETQYF
>TRBV27|.|.|TRBJ2-7
TGTGCCAGCAGTGGATGGGGAAACGGGGAAGGAGGCGAGCAGTACTTC
CASSGWGNGEGGEQYF